This TCR beta chain was found in a study of PD-L1 blockade in urothelial cancer. Study in general: Administration of atezolizumab to patients began around 2014, at 1,200 mg intravenously every 3 weeks. Researchers found blood samples held a median of roughly 140,000 T cells.

CDR3 length: 12 residues. V was trimmed by 8 bases and J by 2 bases, leaving 10 bases between them. In germline, CDR1 is SNHLY, CDR2 FYNNEI. Clones were sequenced by immunoSEQ multiplex PCR, and TCRdb holds only the in-frame ones, with some missing. There are over 50,000 clones in the sample; 70% to 90% occur only once, and 2.5% to 3% lies in the top ten. The receptor was derived from a man aged 45 to 65 with urothelial cancer. The genes are TRBV2 and TRBJ2-7, with D perhaps matching TRBD1 (6 bases). Sample: PBMCs, taken around atezolizumab (anti-PD-L1) treatment. CDR3 in DNA: TGTGCCAGCGCAGGGGAAACCTACGAGCAGTACTTC. As protein: CASAGETYEQYF.